The 9 T cell receptor beta chains reported below all come from one sample, sequenced in a study of T-cell reconstitution after alpha-beta-depleted transplantation in children. TCRbeta library construction was performed incorporating unique molecular identifiers. TCRdb passed the PCR reads through MiXCR, listing each CDR3 protein once. The table lists nearly 550,000 distinct CDR3 sequences, about 18% of them singletons. The sample consisted of PBMCs from the stem cell graft donor, taken from the stem cell graft. The source is a human donor who donated a stem cell graft to a child with acute lymphoblastic leukemia.

The V gene is TRBV5-1, the J gene TRBJ2-3; D ambiguous. Trimming removed 2 bases at V and 2 bases at J, with 12 bases between. The CDR3 loop spans 15 amino acids. Per the germline V gene, CDR1 is SGHRS and CDR2 is YFSETQ. CDR3 DNA: TGCGCCAGCAGCTTAGCCCGCAGACTCACAGATACGCAGTATTTT. Its protein is CASSLARRLTDTQYF.

The gene calls are TRBV7-6 and TRBJ1-2; D unclear. Trimming took 5 bases from V and 4 from J, leaving 17 bases between them. The CDR3 covers 15 residues. In germline, CDR1 is SGHVS, CDR2 FNYEAQ. The CDR3 nucleotides are TGTGCCAGCAGCCCGGGGATCTCCTGGGGCTATGGCTACACCTTC. Amino acid sequence: CASSPGISWGYGYTF.

The chain uses TRBV7-2 and TRBJ1-2, with D tentatively TRBD1 (5 bases). The CDR3 is 17 amino acids. With 1 base removed from V and 0 bases from J, the gap between germline ends came to 15 bases. Germline lookup yields CDR1 SGHTA and CDR2 FQGNSA. The CDR3 bases are TGTGCCAGCAGCTTAGGTTTAGGGGTACGACCTAACTATGGCTACACCTTC. Protein: CASSLGLGVRPNYGYTF.

This clonotype has more than one count but fewer than ten. The chain recombines TRBV6-5 with TRBJ2-7; TRBD2 is a possible D gene (5 bases). Trimming removed 2 bases at V and 2 bases at J, with 10 bases between. Germline V gives CDR1 MNHEY, CDR2 SVGAGI. There are 14 residues in the CDR3. CDR3 bases: TGTGCCAGCAGTTACGGACTCACCACCTACGAGCAGTACTTC. As protein: CASSYGLTTYEQYF.

This clonotype came up many times. The chain is built from TRBV9 and TRBJ2-5; the match to TRBD2 covers 7 bases. Germline V gene sequence: CDR1 SGDLS, CDR2 YYNGEE. CDR3 length: 13 amino acids. Trimming removed 3 bases from V and 1 base from J; junction bases left unmatched: 0. CDR3 residues: CASSGGGQETQYF. CDR3 nucleotides: TGTGCCAGCAGCGGGGGGGGCCAAGAGACCCAGTACTTC.

This clonotype was counted a few times. The V and J genes are TRBV28 and TRBJ2-7, with 7 bases aligning to TRBD1. Trimming cost V 10 bases and J 6 bases; bases outside gene matches: 9. Germline assignment: CDR1 MDHEN and CDR2 SYDVKM. The CDR3 totals 12 residues. The CDR3 coding sequence is TGTGCCACCCGACAGGGAAGAAGCGAGCAGTACTTC. It specifies CATRQGRSEQYF. Supplemented by reference TRBV28 and TRBJ2-7, the full variable domain reads DVKVTQSSRYLVKRTGEKVFLECVQDMDHENMFWYRQDPGLGLRLIYFSYDVKMKEKGDIPEGYSVSREKKERFSLILESASTNQTSMYLCATRQGRSEQYFGPGTRLTVT.

The table lists this clonotype with a few counts. V is TRBV20-1 and J is TRBJ1-2, with 8 bases lining up with TRBD1. V was pared by 3 bases and J by 6 bases, with 12 bases of the junction left unmatched. The CDR3 extends over 15 amino acids. The germline V gene has CDR1 DFQATT and CDR2 SNEGSKA (reference sequence). This CDR3 is CSASSQGVFRDGYTF. CDR3 DNA sequence: TGCAGTGCTAGTTCACAGGGGGTCTTCAGGGATGGCTACACCTTC.

The chain has TRBV5-1 and TRBJ2-7; 11 nucleotides agree with TRBD1. This CDR3 has 16 residues. Germline V gene sequence: CDR1 SGHRS, CDR2 YFSETQ. The V gene end was trimmed by 5 bases and the J gene end by 5 bases; junction bases not matched to a gene: 12. In nucleotides, the CDR3 is TGCGCCAGCAGTCCGTTCCCTGGACAGGGGGCCCACGAGCAGTACTTC. Its translation is CASSPFPGQGAHEQYF.

This clonotype was found many times. The V gene is TRBV7-9, the J gene TRBJ1-2; weak D call: TRBD1 (5 bases). V shed 1 base and J shed 6 bases, with 12 bases lying between them. Germline V gives CDR1 SEHNR, CDR2 FQNEAQ (reference sequence). The CDR3 runs 14 residues. The DNA of the CDR3 is TGTGCCAGCAGCTTAGAACCAGGGTCCCATGGCTACACCTTC. Translated: CASSLEPGSHGYTF. Combining the CDR3 with reference TRBV7-9 and TRBJ1-2 gives the whole variable domain DTGVSQNPRHKITKRGQNVTFRCDPISEHNRLYWYRQTLGQGPEFLTYFQNEAQLEKSRLLSDRFSAERPKGSFSTLEIQRTEQGDSAMYLCASSLEPGSHGYTFGSGTRLTVV.